What follows are 11 T cell receptor beta chains derived from one specimen sequenced in a study of response to subunit inactivated influenza vaccine. TCRdb ran MiXCR on the RT-PCR reads and lists one entry per CDR3 protein. The repertoire includes hundreds of thousands of distinct CDR3 sequences, approximately 17% of them detected once, and approximately 11% sits in the top ten. The material sequenced was PBMCs from blood, taken more than 4 days after vaccination. Source of these receptors: a man aged 50 to 60 who received an inactivated influenza vaccine.

The J gene is TRBJ2-7, the V gene TRBV6-2 or TRBV6-3; D unresolved. Germline V gene lookup returns CDR1 MNHEY and CDR2 SVGEGT. V was clipped by 5 bases and J by 1 base, with 12 bases between them. This CDR3 has 14 residues. The CDR3 loop is CASSVPFQSYEQYF. Written as DNA, the CDR3 is TGTGCCAGCAGTGTACCTTTCCAATCCTACGAGCAGTACTTC.

This clonotype has just a few counts. The J gene is TRBJ2-7, the V gene TRBV20-1; D could derive from TRBD1 or TRBD2 (5 bases each). Trimming removed 3 bases from V and 9 bases from J, with 9 bases in between. CDR3 length: 10 amino acids. Germline V gene data show CDR1 as DFQATT and CDR2 as SNEGSKA (reference sequence). The CDR3 coding sequence is TGCAGTGCTAGGTGGGGGATGCAGTACTTC. Encoded protein: CSARWGMQYF.

This clonotype was seen only a few times. This chain joins TRBV10-3 and TRBJ2-5, with 9 bases identical to TRBD1. V was clipped by 1 base and J by 5 bases; unmatched bases: 5. The CDR3 has 15 residues. CDR1 is ENHRY and CDR2 is SYGVKD in the germline V gene. This CDR3 is CAISELQGARETQYF. The DNA for the CDR3 is TGTGCCATCAGTGAGTTACAGGGGGCGCGTGAGACCCAGTACTTC.

The rearrangement links TRBV15 to TRBJ2-7; perhaps TRBD2 as D (5 bases). The germline V gene has CDR1 LNHNV and CDR2 YYDKDF (reference sequence). The V and J ends lost 0 bases and 5 bases respectively, with 11 bases between them. CDR3 size: 14 residues. In nucleotides, the CDR3 is TGTGCCACCAGCAGAGAAGGACTGCCAAACGAGCAGTACTTC. It encodes CATSREGLPNEQYF.

The rearrangement joins TRBV28 to TRBJ1-5, with no clear D. Germline CDR1 reads MDHEN; CDR2 reads SYDVKM. V shed 7 bases and J shed 8 bases, with 15 bases lying between them. The CDR3 has 13 amino acids. CDR3 loop: CASIRRNFEPQHF. Written as DNA, the CDR3 is TGTGCCAGCATCCGGCGGAATTTTGAGCCCCAGCATTTT.

The V gene is TRBV20-1, the J gene TRBJ2-2; D is unresolved. The CDR3 length is 13 residues. Germline V gene data show CDR1 as DFQATT and CDR2 as SNEGSKA (reference sequence). V lost 1 base and J lost 4, with 7 bases in between. Here the CDR3 DNA reads TGCAGTGCTAGAGTCCCTGCCACCGGGGAGCTGTTTTTT. As protein: CSARVPATGELFF.

This clonotype was counted a few times. The chain recombines TRBV20-1 with TRBJ2-3; D gene uncertain. Between the trimmed V and J ends, which lost 1 base and 5 bases, there was a span of 7 bases. Germline V CDR1 and CDR2: DFQATT, SNEGSKA (reference sequence). CDR3 size: 12 residues. The CDR3 sequence: CSARGSRDTQYF. The CDR3, as DNA: TGCAGTGCTAGAGGGTCGCGAGATACGCAGTATTTT.

This clonotype was counted many times. J is TRBJ1-2 and V is TRBV29-1; 8 nucleotides align to TRBD1. CDR1 and CDR2 (germline): SQVTM, ANQGSEA. This CDR3 contains 12 residues. Germline trimming cut 6 bases from V and 3 bases from J; bases unmatched to any gene: 3. In DNA form, the CDR3 reads TGCAGCGTCTTGACAGGGGACTATGGCTACACCTTC. This encodes CSVLTGDYGYTF.

At least ten counts were recorded for this clonotype. The rearrangement joins TRBV20-1 to TRBJ2-7, with 8 bases identical to TRBD1. V trimming: 1 base; J trimming: 5 bases; junction bases outside the gene matches: 7. Germline V CDR1 and CDR2: DFQATT, SNEGSKA (reference sequence). The length of the CDR3 is 14 residues. As DNA, the CDR3 is TGCAGTGCTAGAGTTGTGACAGGGGCGGACGAGCAGTACTTC. Its protein product is CSARVVTGADEQYF.

V is TRBV6-5 and J is TRBJ2-2; the D is unclear. Per the germline V gene, CDR1 is MNHEY and CDR2 is SVGAGI. Deletions cut 2 bases from V and 1 base from J, with 5 bases between. The CDR3 spans 14 residues. CDR3 DNA: TGTGCCAGCAGTTACGTAGTGAACACCGGGGAGCTGTTTTTT. It translates to CASSYVVNTGELFF.

This clonotype was found a few times. V usage is TRBV20-1 and J usage is TRBJ2-7; weak D call: TRBD1 (6 bases). This CDR3 spans 13 amino acids. V dropped 2 bases and J dropped 6 bases, with 14 bases sitting between them. CDR1 DFQATT and CDR2 SNEGSKA come from the germline V gene (reference sequence). The CDR3 DNA sequence: TGCAGTGCTAGAAGTCAGGCCAGGGGCGAGCAGTACTTC. This sequence encodes CSARSQARGEQYF.